One and the same sample provided the 5 T cell receptor beta chains below, sequenced in a study of T cells in Graves' hyperthyroidism and ophthalmopathy. From RNA transcripts, TCR beta CDR3 regions were amplified. A first-round RT-PCR of the TCR CDR3 used the HTBI primer set. TCRdb re-called the multiplex PCR reads with MiXCR, one entry per CDR3 protein. Of around 700,000 distinct CDR3 sequences listed, under 20% were seen once; the top ten hold approximately 15%. Sequencing used blood. The origin of the receptors is a woman in her fifties or sixties with Graves' hyperthyroidism that later progressed to Graves' ophthalmopathy.

This clonotype was counted only a few times. This chain links TRBV4-1 with TRBJ2-3, with D unclear. The CDR3 is 13 amino acids. Germline V lookup: CDR1 MGHRA, CDR2 YSYEKL. The germline V and J ends were trimmed by 0 bases and 8 bases, with 9 bases remaining between them. In nucleotides, the CDR3 is TGCGCCAGCAGCCAAGATGGCGACCTTACGCAGTATTTT. Protein product: CASSQDGDLTQYF.

V is TRBV29-1 and J is TRBJ2-2; D remains ambiguous. CDR1 and CDR2 from the germline V gene are SQVTM and ANQGSEA. Trimming took 4 bases from V and 6 from J, leaving 15 bases between them. The CDR3 is 14 amino acids. In DNA form, the CDR3 reads TGCAGCGTTGTTTTGATGGGGTACGCCGGGGAGCTGTTTTTT. Amino acids: CSVVLMGYAGELFF.

This clonotype was observed a few times. The chain recombines TRBV19 with TRBJ1-5; D is perhaps TRBD1 (6 bases). The CDR3 sequence is 14 residues long. V was shortened by 1 base and J by 6 bases, with 10 bases between the two germline ends. CDR1 LNHDA and CDR2 SQIVND come from the germline V gene (reference sequence). DNA of the CDR3: TGTGCCAGTAGTATAGTTGAAGGGGGTCAGCCCCAGCATTTT. Translating it yields CASSIVEGGQPQHF.

As to this clonotype: Being one base from a much bigger clone, this may be a read error. This CDR3 is CAGSQDKRGDTQYF. The CDR3 DNA is TGTGCCGGCAGCCAAGACAAGAGGGGAGATACGCAGTATTTT. This chain connects TRBV3-1 to TRBJ2-3; D assignment may be TRBD1 or TRBD2 (5 bases each). CDR3 length: 14 amino acids. The germline gives CDR1 LGHDT, CDR2 YNNKEL (reference sequence).

This clonotype was observed a handful of times. The chain links TRBV7-2 to TRBJ1-5; D remains unclear. The CDR3 extends over 13 amino acids. CDR1 and CDR2 from the germline V gene are SGHTA and FQGNSA. Trimming stripped 1 base from V and 7 bases from J, with 8 bases between. In nucleotides, the CDR3 is TGTGCCAGCAGCTTAGAACCCGGGCAGCCCCAGCATTTT. Its protein product is CASSLEPGQPQHF. Based on the CDR3 plus reference TRBV7-2 and TRBJ1-5, the full variable domain is GAGVSQSPSNKVTEKGKDVELRCDPISGHTALYWYRQSLGQGLEFLIYFQGNSAPDKSGLPSDRFSAERTGGSVSTLTIQRTQQEDSAVYLCASSLEPGQPQHFGDGTRLSIL.